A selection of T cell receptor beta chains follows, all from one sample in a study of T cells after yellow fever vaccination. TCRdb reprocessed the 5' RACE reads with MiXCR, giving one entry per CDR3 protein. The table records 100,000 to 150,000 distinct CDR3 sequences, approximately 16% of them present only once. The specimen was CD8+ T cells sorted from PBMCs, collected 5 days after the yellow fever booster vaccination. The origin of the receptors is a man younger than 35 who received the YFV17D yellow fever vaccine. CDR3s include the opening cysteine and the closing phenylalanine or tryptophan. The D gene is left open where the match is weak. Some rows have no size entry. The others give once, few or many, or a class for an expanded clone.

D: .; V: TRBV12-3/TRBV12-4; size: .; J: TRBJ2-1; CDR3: CASTKTGSLYEQFF; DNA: TGTGCCAGCACCAAGACTGGGTCTTTGTATGAGCAGTTCTTC
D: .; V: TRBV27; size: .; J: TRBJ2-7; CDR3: CASSFLNQPDEQYF; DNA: TGTGCCAGCAGTTTCCTGAACCAACCGGACGAGCAGTACTTC
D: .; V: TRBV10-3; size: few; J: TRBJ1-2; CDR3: CAISESRFYGYTF; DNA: TGTGCCATCAGTGAGTCCCGGTTCTATGGCTACACCTTC
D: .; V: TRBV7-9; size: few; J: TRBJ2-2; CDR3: CASSSYFAANTGELFF; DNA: TGTGCCAGCAGCTCGTATTTCGCGGCGAACACCGGGGAGCTGTTTTTT
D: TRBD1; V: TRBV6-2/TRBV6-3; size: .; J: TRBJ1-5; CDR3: CASSQPLDRVDQPQHF; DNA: TGTGCCAGCAGCCAACCCCTGGACAGGGTCGATCAGCCCCAGCATTTT
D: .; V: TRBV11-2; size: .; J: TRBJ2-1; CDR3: CASSSFDTGSYNEQFF; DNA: TGTGCCAGCAGCTCGTTTGATACGGGCTCCTACAATGAGCAGTTCTTC
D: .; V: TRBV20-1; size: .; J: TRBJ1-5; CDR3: CSARLARGPNQPQHF; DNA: TGCAGTGCTAGACTTGCGCGCGGACCCAATCAGCCCCAGCATTTT
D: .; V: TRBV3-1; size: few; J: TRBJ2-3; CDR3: CASSHYGDPDTQYF; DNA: TGTGCCAGCAGCCACTATGGGGACCCAGATACGCAGTATTTT
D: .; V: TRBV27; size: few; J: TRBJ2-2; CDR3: CASSLLQGFGGELFF; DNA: TGTGCCAGCAGTTTGCTACAGGGATTTGGCGGGGAGCTGTTTTTT
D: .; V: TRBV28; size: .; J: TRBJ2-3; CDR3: CASSVPDTQYF; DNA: TGTGCCAGCAGTGTCCCCGATACGCAGTATTTT
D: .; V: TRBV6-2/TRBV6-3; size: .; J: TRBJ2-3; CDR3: CASSYMTGGSDTQYF; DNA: TGTGCCAGCAGTTACATGACAGGTGGTTCGGATACGCAGTATTTT
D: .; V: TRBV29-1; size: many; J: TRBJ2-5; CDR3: CSVEDRVPGF; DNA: TGCAGCGTTGAAGACCGCGTCCCGGGATTC
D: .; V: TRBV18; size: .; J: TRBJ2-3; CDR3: CASSPEVSTDTQYF; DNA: TGTGCCAGCTCACCGGAAGTTAGCACAGATACGCAGTATTTT
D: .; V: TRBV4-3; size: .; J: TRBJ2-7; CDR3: CASSQGRAGPYEQYF; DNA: TGCGCCAGCAGCCAAGGTCGCGCGGGGCCATACGAGCAGTACTTC
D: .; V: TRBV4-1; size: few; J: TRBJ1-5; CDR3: CASSQEVGSPQHF; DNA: TGCGCCAGCAGCCAAGAGGTGGGCTCTCCCCAGCATTTT
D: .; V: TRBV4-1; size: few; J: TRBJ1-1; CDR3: CASSQATWRQLNTEAFF; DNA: TGCGCCAGCAGCCAAGCTACTTGGAGGCAGCTAAACACTGAAGCTTTCTTT
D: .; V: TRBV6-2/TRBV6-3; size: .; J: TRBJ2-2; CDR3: CASSYSPGENGELFF; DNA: TGTGCCAGCAGTTACTCACCGGGAGAGAACGGGGAGCTGTTTTTT
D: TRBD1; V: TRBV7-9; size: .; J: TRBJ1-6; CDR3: CASSGGMGARGLSYNSPLHF; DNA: TGTGCCAGCAGCGGGGGGATGGGGGCCAGGGGGCTCTCCTATAATTCACCCCTCCACTTT
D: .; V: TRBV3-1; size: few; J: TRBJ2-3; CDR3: CASSQVSPTRFTDTQYF; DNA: TGTGCCAGCAGCCAAGTGAGCCCGACTAGATTCACAGATACGCAGTATTTT
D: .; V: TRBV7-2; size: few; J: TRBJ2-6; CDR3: CASSPLSGVISGANVLTF; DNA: TGTGCCAGCAGCCCGTTGAGTGGGGTGATCTCTGGGGCCAACGTCCTGACTTTC
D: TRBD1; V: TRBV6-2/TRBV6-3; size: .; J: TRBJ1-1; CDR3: CASSYWDRKPLNTEAFF; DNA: TGTGCCAGCAGTTACTGGGACAGGAAACCCTTGAACACTGAAGCTTTCTTT
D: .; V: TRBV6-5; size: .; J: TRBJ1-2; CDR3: CASSYTPENYGYTF; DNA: TGTGCCAGCAGTTACACCCCAGAAAACTATGGCTACACCTTC
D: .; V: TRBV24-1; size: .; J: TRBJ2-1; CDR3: CATSDNEGGPYNEQFF; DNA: TGTGCCACCAGTGATAATGAGGGTGGGCCCTACAATGAGCAGTTCTTC
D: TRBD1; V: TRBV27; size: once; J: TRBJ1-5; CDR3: CASSPIDRDYNQPQHF; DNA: TGTGCCAGCAGCCCTATAGACAGGGACTACAATCAGCCCCAGCATTTT
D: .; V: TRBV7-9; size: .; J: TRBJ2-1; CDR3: CASSLGPGGKGNEQFF; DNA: TGTGCCAGCAGCTTGGGTCCGGGTGGAAAGGGGAATGAGCAGTTCTTC
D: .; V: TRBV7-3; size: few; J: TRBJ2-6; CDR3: CASSLGWRSGANVLTF; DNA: TGTGCCAGCAGCTTAGGGTGGCGCTCTGGGGCCAACGTCCTGACTTTC
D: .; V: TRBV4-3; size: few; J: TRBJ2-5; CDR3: CASSQDSEGARETQYF; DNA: TGCGCCAGCAGCCAAGACTCGGAGGGTGCGCGGGAGACCCAGTACTTC
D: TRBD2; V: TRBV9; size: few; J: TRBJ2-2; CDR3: CASSSSGSNTGELFF; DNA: TGTGCCAGCAGTTCTAGCGGGTCCAACACCGGGGAGCTGTTTTTT
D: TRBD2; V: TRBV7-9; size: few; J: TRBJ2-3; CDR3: CASSSYSGWSTDTQYF; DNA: TGTGCCAGCAGCTCCTATAGCGGGTGGAGCACAGATACGCAGTATTTT
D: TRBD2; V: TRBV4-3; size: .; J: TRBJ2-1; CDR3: CASSQEPRWRRGGSREQFF; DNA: TGCGCCAGCAGCCAAGAACCCCGTTGGAGGCGGGGGGGATCTCGGGAGCAGTTCTTC
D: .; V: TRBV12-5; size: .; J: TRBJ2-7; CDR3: CASGLASLYEQYF; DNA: TGTGCTAGTGGTTTGGCCAGCCTTTACGAGCAGTACTTC
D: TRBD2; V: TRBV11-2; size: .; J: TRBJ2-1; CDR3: CASSLDSLAGSYNEQFF; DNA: TGTGCCAGCAGCTTAGATAGCCTAGCGGGTTCCTACAATGAGCAGTTCTTC
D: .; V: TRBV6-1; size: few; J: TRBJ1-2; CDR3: CASSDRTATYGYTF; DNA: TGTGCCAGCAGTGATCGGACAGCAACCTATGGCTACACCTTC
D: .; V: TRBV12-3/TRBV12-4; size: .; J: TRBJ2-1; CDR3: CASSPGTRGEQFF; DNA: TGTGCCAGCAGTCCAGGGACCAGGGGTGAGCAGTTCTTC
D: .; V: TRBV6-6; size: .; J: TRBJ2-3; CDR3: CASSPAQLVSDTQYF; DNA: TGTGCCAGCAGCCCCGCCCAACTAGTCTCAGATACGCAGTATTTT
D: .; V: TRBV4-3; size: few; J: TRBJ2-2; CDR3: CASSQVGSSANTGELFF; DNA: TGCGCCAGCAGCCAAGTAGGATCATCCGCGAACACCGGGGAGCTGTTTTTT
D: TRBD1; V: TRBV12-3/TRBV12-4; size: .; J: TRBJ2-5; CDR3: CASSLGTSGQRYQETQYF; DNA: TGTGCCAGCAGTTTAGGAACCTCGGGACAGCGGTACCAAGAGACCCAGTACTTC
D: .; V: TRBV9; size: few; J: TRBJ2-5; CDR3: CASSAPVQETQYF; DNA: TGTGCCAGCAGCGCGCCGGTCCAAGAGACCCAGTACTTC
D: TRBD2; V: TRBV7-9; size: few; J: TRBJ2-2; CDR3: CASSSGTSIDTGELFF; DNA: TGTGCCAGCAGCTCCGGGACTAGCATCGACACCGGGGAGCTGTTTTTT
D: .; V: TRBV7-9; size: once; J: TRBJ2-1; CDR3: CASSSRTGYNEQFF; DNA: TGTGCCAGCAGCTCGAGGACGGGTTACAATGAGCAGTTCTTC
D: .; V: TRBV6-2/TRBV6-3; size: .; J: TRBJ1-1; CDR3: CASSYGGMNTEAFF; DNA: TGTGCCAGCAGTTACGGGGGAATGAACACTGAAGCTTTCTTT
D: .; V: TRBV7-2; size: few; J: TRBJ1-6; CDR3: CASSKSPYNSPLHF; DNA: TGTGCCAGCAGCAAAAGCCCCTATAATTCACCCCTCCACTTT
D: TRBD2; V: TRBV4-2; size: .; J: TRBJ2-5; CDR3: CASSVPGLAGSETQYF; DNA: TGTGCCAGCAGCGTTCCGGGACTAGCGGGGTCGGAGACCCAGTACTTC
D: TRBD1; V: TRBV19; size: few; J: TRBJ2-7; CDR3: CASSPGTGAHEQYF; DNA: TGTGCCAGTAGTCCCGGGACAGGGGCCCACGAGCAGTACTTC
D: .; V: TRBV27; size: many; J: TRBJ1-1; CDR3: CASTLTSANTEAFF; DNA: TGTGCCAGCACCCTGACGAGTGCGAACACTGAAGCTTTCTTT
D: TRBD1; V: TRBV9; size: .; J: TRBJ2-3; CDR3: CASSVGDRASTDTQYF; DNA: TGTGCCAGCAGCGTTGGGGACAGAGCTAGCACAGATACGCAGTATTTT